The T cell receptor beta chain under discussion was sequenced for a study of beta chain features in type 1 diabetes. About the study: Cell yields, gender and age were comparable in patients and healthy donors.

Findings of the study overall: There was a moderate but significant shortening of TCRB CDR3s in all four CD4+ subsets of Type 1 diabetes patients. An over-representation of cells with high TCR expression could result from cDNA sequencing.

Concerning this clone: Its cognate antigen is unknown.

The sequenced template was cDNA made from the entire isolated RNA. Clones were sequenced by immunoSEQ multiplex PCR, and TCRdb holds only the in-frame ones, with some missing. Among hundreds of thousands of clones, roughly an eighth were seen once, and the ten largest hold 0.04%. CDR1 LGHNT and CDR2 FRNRAP come from the germline V gene. The trim removed 6 bases at V and 10 bases at J, leaving 8 bases unmatched. The CDR3 runs to 15 residues. The TCR originated in a man younger than 35 with type 1 diabetes. Sequenced input: naive CD4+ T cells from blood. This sequence joins TRBV12-5 and TRBJ2-1; 14 positions match TRBD2. CDR3 sequence reads: CASGLGLAGGPEQFF. The CDR3 nucleotides are TGTGCTAGTGGACTCGGACTAGCGGGGGGCCCGGAGCAGTTCTTC.